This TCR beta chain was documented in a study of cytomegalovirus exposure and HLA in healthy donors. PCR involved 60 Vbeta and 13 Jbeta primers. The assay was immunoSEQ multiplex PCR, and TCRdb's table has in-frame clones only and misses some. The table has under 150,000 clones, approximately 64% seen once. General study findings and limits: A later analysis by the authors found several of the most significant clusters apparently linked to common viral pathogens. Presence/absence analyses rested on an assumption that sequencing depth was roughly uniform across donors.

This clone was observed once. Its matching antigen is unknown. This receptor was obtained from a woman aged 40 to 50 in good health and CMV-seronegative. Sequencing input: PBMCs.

CDR3: CASSWASGDSTGELFF. CDR3 nucleotide sequence: TGTGCCAGCAGCTGGGCTAGCGGGGATTCCACCGGGGAGCTGTTTTTT. The gene calls are TRBV7-2 and TRBJ2-2; TRBD2 matches 9 bases. Trimming cost V 4 bases and J 4 bases; bases outside gene matches: 7. Germline loops: CDR1 SGHTA, CDR2 FQGNSA. This CDR3 contains 16 residues.